This record looks at one TCR beta chain sequence and its context. What it binds is unknown. The data originate from a study of T cell repertoires in cytomegalovirus infection. Across the whole study: Public TCR beta signatures marked donors with CMV infection and the matching HLA. General study results and limits: Ex vivo responses were dominated by HLA-C-restricted CMV-specific TCR beta clonotypes. Summed public TCR beta family frequency identified CMV carriers bearing the relevant HLA.

TCRdb called the reads again in MiXCR, with one record for every CDR3 protein. Here the sample spans some 180,000 distinct CDR3 sequences, roughly 15% being singletons. The V end lost 5 bases, the J end lost 4 bases, and 12 bases lay between the germline ends. The CDR3 spans 15 residues. The sequenced sample was CD8+ T cells from PBMCs. The sequence came from a human donor in good health (CMV status not recorded). Some clones in this sample may be carry-over from other donors' samples. The rearrangement uses TRBV12-3 or TRBV12-4 and TRBJ2-6; D gene ambiguous. CDR3 loop: CASSGAGVGANVLTF. The CDR3 DNA sequence: TGTGCCAGCAGTGGAGCTGGGGTCGGGGCCAACGTCCTGACTTTC.